The 28 T cell receptor beta chains below come from one sample, sequenced in a study of blood T cells in healthy people across ages. A second PCR of about 7 to 12 cycles used a sample-barcoded 5' primer and a J-beta primer mix. MiXCR was run by TCRdb on the 5' RACE reads, yielding one entry per CDR3 protein. The table shows about 570,000 distinct CDR3 sequences, with approximately 25% occurring only once. Sequencing was carried out using blood. All receptors derive from a woman aged 70 to 79 in good health.

This clonotype occurred many times. This chain uses TRBV18 with TRBJ2-5, with a tentative D call TRBD2 (6 bases). V dropped 2 bases and J dropped 2 bases, with 6 bases sitting between them. The germline V gene has CDR1 KGHSH and CDR2 LQKENI. This CDR3 region has 13 residues. The chain's CDR3 is CASSPGTQETQYF. CDR3 nucleotide sequence: TGTGCCAGCTCACCAGGGACTCAAGAGACCCAGTACTTC.

This sequence joins TRBV6-5 and TRBJ2-1; the match to TRBD2 covers 14 bases. Per germline, CDR1 MNHEY and CDR2 SVGAGI. This CDR3 has 18 amino acids. V gave up 8 bases and J gave up 3 bases; unmatched junction bases: 12. As DNA, the CDR3 is TGTGCCAGCGGGGGGACTAGCGGGGGTATAGGCCGCTACAATGAGCAGTTCTTC. Protein sequence: CASGGTSGGIGRYNEQFF.

The rearrangement uses TRBV5-1 and TRBJ2-2; D ambiguous. CDR3 length: 16 amino acids. The V end was cut by 0 bases, the J end by 2 bases, with 11 bases between. CDR1 and CDR2 (germline): SGHRS, YFSETQ. Here the CDR3 DNA reads TGCGCCAGCAGCTTGGGTGGGCAGACCAACACCGGGGAGCTGTTTTTT. Amino acid sequence: CASSLGGQTNTGELFF.

The chain employs TRBV20-1 and TRBJ2-7; 10 bases fit TRBD1. CDR3 length: 15 residues. Germline-derived CDR1 and CDR2 are DFQATT and SNEGSKA (reference sequence). V dropped 6 bases and J dropped 7; count of bases not matched to a gene: 15. The DNA of the CDR3 is TGCAGTGCCAGATTATTGGGACAGGGGATGGGTGAGCAGTACTTC. Translated: CSARLLGQGMGEQYF.

The chain couples TRBV6-2 or TRBV6-3 to TRBJ1-2; weak D call: TRBD1 (5 bases). V gave up 0 bases and J gave up 2 bases, with 10 bases separating them. Germline V gene lookup returns CDR1 MNHEY and CDR2 SVGEGT. The CDR3 is made up of 15 amino acids. Here the CDR3 DNA reads TGTGCCAGCAGTTACTCGCAGACAGCGAACTATGGCTACACCTTC. This gives the protein CASSYSQTANYGYTF.

As for this clonotype: Sequence at one end of the junction differs from germline and may be a read error. This chain links TRBV29-1 with TRBJ2-2, with D uncertain. The length of the CDR3 is 13 residues. Per germline, CDR1 SQVTM and CDR2 ANQGSEA. CDR3 DNA: TGCAGCGTGGGAAGCTTGAACACCAGGGAGCTGTTTTTT. Encoded protein: CSVGSLNTRELFF.

V and J are TRBV7-7 and TRBJ1-1; TRBD1 aligns across 7 bases. The CDR3 has 13 residues. With 3 bases clipped from V and 6 bases from J, the junction kept 4 bases outside the gene matches. Germline loops: CDR1 SSHAT, CDR2 FNYEAQ (reference sequence). The CDR3 DNA reads TGTGCCAGCAGCTTGACCGGGACAGCTGAAGCTTTCTTT. Encoded protein: CASSLTGTAEAFF.

The genes are TRBV12-3 or TRBV12-4 and TRBJ2-2; D may be TRBD2 (5 bases). CDR3 size: 15 residues. Trimming left V 4 bases short and J 7 bases short, with 16 bases between. Here the CDR3 DNA reads TGTGCCAGCAGTTCAAGAGAGGGATCTGGCGGGGAGCTGTTTTTT. Residues: CASSSREGSGGELFF.

V gene TRBV7-6 combines with J gene TRBJ2-5, with no clear D. Matching the DNA end better, TRBJ2-7 makes the J call doubtful. The CDR3 has 15 residues. The V gene's germline CDR1 is SGHVS and CDR2 FNYEAQ. The DNA for the CDR3 is TGTGCCAGCAGCGTTAGTCCCGGGCAGGCCTACGAGCAGTACTTC. Translating gives CASSVSPGQAYEQYF.

This clonotype showed up just a few times. The genes are TRBV3-1 and TRBJ2-5; 12 nucleotides agree with TRBD2. This CDR3 comprises 16 residues. J lost 7 bases, V lost 4 bases, and 10 bases had no gene match. Germline assignment: CDR1 LGHDT and CDR2 YNNKEL (reference sequence). The CDR3 coding sequence is TGTGCCAGCAGCCCGCGGACTAGCGGGGCAGGTGGGACCCAGTACTTC. The encoded protein is CASSPRTSGAGGTQYF.

A few counts support this clonotype. J is TRBJ2-5 and V is TRBV7-3; 7 nucleotides match TRBD1. The CDR3 is made up of 14 amino acids. Germline V gene sequence: CDR1 SGHTA, CDR2 FQGTGA. V lost 5 bases and J lost 4; bases outside the gene matches: 7. CDR3 loop: CASSPSTGSETQYF. The CDR3, as DNA: TGTGCCAGCAGCCCTTCGACAGGGTCAGAGACCCAGTACTTC.

In its sample, this clonotype was seen a few times. The chain employs TRBV25-1 and TRBJ1-4; D is undetermined. Trimming pared 7 bases from V and 8 bases from J, leaving 11 bases between. Germline CDR1 reads MGHDK; CDR2 reads SYGVNS. The CDR3 extends over 12 amino acids. Here the CDR3 reads CASKDPTEKLFF. The CDR3 nucleotides read TGTGCCAGCAAGGACCCGACCGAAAAACTGTTTTTT.

This clonotype has a handful of counts. The genes are TRBV13 and TRBJ2-6; no reliable D call. The V end lost 8 bases, the J end lost 0 bases, and 11 bases lay between the germline ends. Germline CDR1 and CDR2: PRHDT and FYEKMQ (reference sequence). This CDR3 comprises 15 residues. The CDR3 region has the DNA TGTGCCAGCGGCCAGACCCCCTCTGGGGCCAACGTCCTGACTTTC. Translating gives CASGQTPSGANVLTF.

This clonotype was observed a few times. The chain uses TRBV10-3 and TRBJ2-1; D unclear. In germline, CDR1 is ENHRY, CDR2 SYGVKD. The V end lost 8 bases, the J end lost 10 bases, and 12 bases lay between the germline ends. The CDR3 sequence is 11 residues long. This CDR3 is CAISPGKEQFF. Here the CDR3 DNA reads TGTGCCATCTCTCCGGGCAAGGAGCAGTTCTTC.

The CDR3: CASTFRKETYEQYF. The CDR3 DNA reads TGTGCCAGCACCTTCCGAAAAGAGACCTACGAGCAGTACTTC. The rearrangement links TRBV6-8 to TRBJ2-7; D call uncertain. Germline CDR1 and CDR2: MNHGY and SAAAGT. This CDR3 region has 14 residues. The V end was cut by 7 bases, the J end by 2 bases, with 15 bases between.

The chain uses TRBV12-3 or TRBV12-4 and TRBJ1-2; perhaps TRBD1 as D (6 bases). The CDR3 contains 14 residues. The V gene lost 5 bases and the J gene lost 3 bases, with 13 bases spanning the gap. The CDR3 bases are TGTGCCAGCAGTCTTCAGGGGTCAGACTATGGCTACACCTTC. Its protein is CASSLQGSDYGYTF.

The chain uses TRBV13 and TRBJ1-3; a possible D gene is TRBD1 (5 bases). Germline-derived CDR1 and CDR2 are PRHDT and FYEKMQ (reference sequence). The CDR3 runs to 15 residues. Between the trimmed V and J ends, which lost 3 bases and 3 bases, there was a span of 12 bases. The CDR3 sequence is CASSFGRENGNTIYF. CDR3 in DNA: TGTGCCAGCAGCTTTGGCAGGGAGAATGGAAACACCATATATTTT.

The rearrangement links TRBV7-8 to TRBJ2-7; D is possibly TRBD1 (5 bases). CDR1 SGHVS and CDR2 FQNEAQ come from the germline V gene. The CDR3 sequence is 15 residues long. The V and J ends lost 1 base and 0 bases respectively, with 10 bases between them. The CDR3, as DNA: TGTGCCAGCAGCTTAGAAAGGCAGGGCTCCTACGAGCAGTACTTC. Amino acid sequence: CASSLERQGSYEQYF.

V is TRBV15 and J is TRBJ2-5; possible D gene TRBD2, 5 bases. Germline-derived CDR1 and CDR2 are LNHNV and YYDKDF (reference sequence). V was pared by 4 bases and J by 2 bases, with 14 bases between. CDR3 length: 15 amino acids. CDR3 in DNA: TGTGCCACCAGCAAAGAACGGGGTGTACAAGAGACCCAGTACTTC. Translated, it gives CATSKERGVQETQYF. Full variable domain (remainder filled in from reference TRBV15 and TRBJ2-5): DAMVIQNPRYQVTQFGKPVTLSCSQTLNHNVMYWYQQKSSQAPKLLFHYYDKDFNNEADTPDNFQSRRPNTSFCFLDIRSPGLGDTAMYLCATSKERGVQETQYFGPGTRLLVL.

This clonotype was seen a few times. The chain is built from TRBV4-3 and TRBJ2-2, with D possibly matching TRBD2 (5 bases). There are 15 residues in the CDR3. V dropped 0 bases and J dropped 5 bases, with 10 bases sitting between them. CDR1 LGHNA and CDR2 YSLEER come from the germline V gene. CDR3 sequence reads: CASSQDFGGTGELFF. CDR3 coding DNA: TGCGCCAGCAGCCAAGATTTCGGCGGGACCGGGGAGCTGTTTTTT.

V is TRBV4-3 and J is TRBJ1-6; no firm D call. There are 13 residues in the CDR3. Germline CDR1 is LGHNA and CDR2 is YSLEER. Trimming pared 3 bases from V and 7 bases from J, leaving 7 bases between. The chain's CDR3 is CASSQVQNSPLHF. The CDR3 DNA is TGCGCCAGCAGCCAGGTACAAAATTCACCCCTCCACTTT.

This clonotype came up many times. The chain recombines TRBV29-1 with TRBJ2-7; 11 nucleotides align to TRBD2. Germline trimming cut 6 bases from V and 5 bases from J; bases unmatched to any gene: 6. CDR1 is SQVTM, CDR2 ANQGSEA, per germline. The CDR3 covers 13 residues. CDR3 in DNA: TGCAGCGTCGCATCACTAGCGGGGGACGAGCAGTACTTC. Protein sequence: CSVASLAGDEQYF.

This clonotype was seen more than once but under ten times. J is TRBJ2-2 and V is TRBV5-1, with D hard to call. Germline CDR1 is SGHRS and CDR2 is YFSETQ. The CDR3 runs to 16 residues. Trimming left V 4 bases short and J 6 bases short, with 19 bases between. The CDR3 region has the DNA TGCGCCAGCAGCCCCCGGAGCTCCGATACACCCGGGGAGCTGTTTTTT. Its protein is CASSPRSSDTPGELFF.

V is TRBV2 and J is TRBJ2-7, with 8 positions matching TRBD2. V lost 4 bases, J lost 2 bases, and 7 bases stayed unmatched. This CDR3 contains 15 residues. Germline V lookup: CDR1 SNHLY, CDR2 FYNNEI. The CDR3, as DNA: TGTGCCAGCAGTGCGTTGCGGGGGGTTGCCTACGAGCAGTACTTC. Amino acids: CASSALRGVAYEQYF.

The sample holds a few counts of this clonotype. V is TRBV12-3 or TRBV12-4 and J is TRBJ2-1; the D is unclear. V was pared by 3 bases and J by 1 base, with 10 bases between. The length of the CDR3 is 15 residues. CDR3 nucleotides: TGTGCCAGCAGTTTGTTACTAACTTCCTACAATGAGCAGTTCTTC. Protein sequence: CASSLLLTSYNEQFF.

This clonotype was picked up a small number of times. The gene calls are TRBV7-6 and TRBJ2-5; 7 bases align to TRBD2. The CDR3 runs 14 residues. Germline V lookup: CDR1 SGHVS, CDR2 FNYEAQ. The J segment lost 5 bases and the V segment lost 1 base, leaving 4 bases of the junction unmatched. This CDR3 reads CASSLVGSGETQYF. The CDR3 coding sequence is TGTGCCAGCAGCTTAGTGGGTAGCGGGGAGACCCAGTACTTC.

The CDR3 bases are TGTGCCAGCACCGGGGGGGGACAGGGTTATTTTGAGCAGTTCTTC. It specifies CASTGGGQGYFEQFF. This chain connects TRBV12-3 or TRBV12-4 to TRBJ2-1; the D gene is possibly TRBD1 (9 bases). The germline V and J ends were trimmed by 7 bases and 9 bases, with 22 bases remaining between them. There are 15 residues in the CDR3.

This sequence joins TRBV6-6 and TRBJ1-2, with unresolved D. The CDR3 runs 13 residues. The V end was cut by 4 bases, the J end by 0 bases, with 6 bases between. Looked up from germline, CDR1 is MNHNY and CDR2 is SVGAGI (reference sequence). CDR3 sequence (DNA): TGTGCCAGCAGTTTCCTTACTAACTATGGCTACACCTTC. Its translation: CASSFLTNYGYTF.